Below are 17 T cell receptor beta chains sequenced from a single sample in a study of T cells in Graves' hyperthyroidism and ophthalmopathy. Authors of the study amplified TCR beta CDR3 regions from RNA transcripts. An initial round of RT-PCR targeting the TCR CDR3 relied on the HTBI primer set. TCRdb itself ran the multiplex PCR reads through MiXCR, one entry per CDR3 protein. The table records about 300,000 distinct CDR3 sequences, about an eighth of them present only once. Input material: blood. These receptors originate from a woman in her thirties with Graves' hyperthyroidism that later progressed to Graves' ophthalmopathy.

This clonotype came up many times. The chain has TRBV3-1 and TRBJ2-2; D ambiguous. The CDR3 extends over 15 amino acids. Germline values: CDR1 LGHDT, CDR2 YNNKEL (reference sequence). Trimming pared 4 bases from V and 0 bases from J, leaving 9 bases between. CDR3 sequence (DNA): TGTGCCAGCAGCCCGCTCCCCTCGAACACCGGGGAGCTGTTTTTT. Amino acid sequence: CASSPLPSNTGELFF.

This clonotype was found many times. V gene TRBV10-3 combines with J gene TRBJ1-5, with D unclear. Germline V CDR1 and CDR2: ENHRY, SYGVKD. This CDR3 region has 15 residues. The V end was cut by 3 bases, the J end by 1 base, with 10 bases between. The CDR3 nucleotides are TGTGCCATCAGTGATCACGGTGGCAGCAATCAGCCCCAGCATTTT. It encodes CAISDHGGSNQPQHF.

V and J are TRBV6-2 or TRBV6-3 and TRBJ2-1; 8 nucleotides align to TRBD2. The CDR3 runs 10 residues. After removal of 4 bases from V and 15 bases from J, the junction contained 2 bases not matched to a gene. Germline values: CDR1 MNHEY, CDR2 SVGEGT. CDR3 coding DNA: TGTGCCAGCAGTTCGGGAGGGGTGTTCTTC. This codes for CASSSGGVFF.

This clonotype has just a few counts. The V gene is TRBV9, the J gene TRBJ1-2; TRBD1 might be the D (5 bases). The ends were cut back, 6 bases at V and 4 bases at J, with 16 bases in the middle. The CDR3 runs to 14 residues. The germline gives CDR1 SGDLS, CDR2 YYNGEE. CDR3 DNA: TGTGCCAGCACCCAGGGTGGGAAATCCTATGGCTACACCTTC. As protein: CASTQGGKSYGYTF.

This clonotype was detected many times. The chain joins TRBV20-1 to TRBJ2-7, with unresolved D. The germline V gene encodes CDR1 DFQATT and CDR2 SNEGSKA (reference sequence). V dropped 6 bases and J dropped 1 base, with 7 bases sitting between them. This CDR3 has 11 residues. The DNA for the CDR3 is TGCAGTGCAGTGATGTCCTACGAGCAGTACTTC. Translated: CSAVMSYEQYF.

V gene TRBV28 combines with J gene TRBJ2-1; 10 bases agree with TRBD1. Germline loops: CDR1 MDHEN, CDR2 SYDVKM. The CDR3 runs 15 residues. J was trimmed by 7 bases and V by 3 bases; bases with no gene match: 6. The CDR3 sequence is CASSLGTGVGNEQFF. The CDR3 nucleotides are TGTGCCAGCAGTTTGGGGACAGGGGTGGGAAATGAGCAGTTCTTC.

This clonotype was seen ten or more times. V gene TRBV3-1 combines with J gene TRBJ1-2; D not certain. The germline V gene has CDR1 LGHDT and CDR2 YNNKEL (reference sequence). This CDR3 has 12 amino acids. Trimming took off 1 base at V and 6 bases at J, with 6 bases between the two ends. The CDR3 coding sequence is TGTGCCAGCAGCCAAGGCGGTAATGGCTACACCTTC. This translates into CASSQGGNGYTF.

This clonotype has at least ten counts. The rearrangement joins TRBV11-2 to TRBJ2-1; 11 nucleotides agree with TRBD1. CDR1 and CDR2 (germline): SGHAT, FQNNGV. With 4 bases clipped from V and 9 bases from J, the junction kept 5 bases outside the gene matches. The CDR3 runs 14 residues. CDR3 nucleotides: TGTGCCAGCAGCTCGGGACAGGGGGACGTTGAGCAGTTCTTC. Translated: CASSSGQGDVEQFF. The full variable domain, its missing parts supplied by reference TRBV11-2 and TRBJ2-1, is EAGVAQSPRYKIIEKRQSVAFWCNPISGHATLYWYQQILGQGPKLLIQFQNNGVVDDSQLPKDRFSAERLKGVDSTLKIQPAKLEDSAVYLCASSSGQGDVEQFFGPGTRLTVL.

This clonotype was picked up many times. The genes are TRBV28 and TRBJ2-7; D gene ambiguous. The CDR3 sequence is 12 residues long. V dropped 4 bases and J dropped 7 bases, with 11 bases sitting between them. Germline CDR1 MDHEN, CDR2 SYDVKM. As DNA, the CDR3 is TGTGCCAGCAGTTACCCGCGGTGGGAGCAGTACTTC. Translated: CASSYPRWEQYF.

This clonotype has ten or more counts. The V and J genes are TRBV6-2 or TRBV6-3 and TRBJ2-1; TRBD1 matches at 8 bases. The germline V gene encodes CDR1 MNHEY and CDR2 SVGEGT. The CDR3 loop spans 17 amino acids. The ends lost 6 bases at V and 7 bases at J; junction bases unmatched: 17. The DNA of the CDR3 is TGTGCCAGCAGCCCGCAGATAAGGACAGGGTCGAGGAATGAGCAGTTCTTC. As protein: CASSPQIRTGSRNEQFF.

With respect to this clonotype: A much larger clone sits a single nucleotide away, making a read error possible. The chain recombines TRBV2 with TRBJ2-7; possible D gene TRBD2, 6 bases. V dropped 3 bases and J dropped 0 bases, with 12 bases sitting between them. Germline lookup yields CDR1 SNHLY and CDR2 FYNNEI. The CDR3 has 15 amino acids. The CDR3 coding sequence is TGTGCCAGCAGTGAGGGGACTCTACCCTCCTACGAGCAGTACTTC. Amino acid sequence: CASSEGTLPSYEQYF.

Regarding this clonotype: This could be a read error, since a much larger clone is one nucleotide away. CDR3 sequence reads: CAWSPETDYNQPQHF. CDR3 in DNA: TGTGCCTGGAGCCCTGAGACAGATTACAATCAGCCCCAGCATTTT. This chain connects TRBV30 to TRBJ1-5; TRBD1 might be the D (5 bases). The CDR3 covers 15 residues. Trimming left V 3 bases short and J 3 bases short, with 15 bases between. CDR1 and CDR2 from the germline V gene are GTSNPN and SVGIG (reference sequence).

The sample holds many counts of this clonotype. The chain employs TRBV20-1 and TRBJ1-2; D is uncertain. This CDR3 comprises 14 residues. Between the trimmed V and J ends, which lost 0 bases and 8 bases, there was a span of 16 bases. Germline V lookup: CDR1 DFQATT, CDR2 SNEGSKA (reference sequence). CDR3: CSARDGTILRGYTF. CDR3 in DNA: TGCAGTGCTAGAGATGGTACTATTCTGCGGGGCTACACCTTC.

This clonotype was recorded many times. The rearrangement uses TRBV18 and TRBJ2-1, with 10 nucleotides matching TRBD1. The V gene end was trimmed by 2 bases and the J gene end by 3 bases; junction bases not matched to a gene: 1. Germline-derived CDR1 and CDR2 are KGHSH and LQKENI. This CDR3 region has 15 residues. The CDR3 loop is CASSPGTGDYNEQFF. The CDR3 nucleotides read TGTGCCAGCTCACCAGGGACAGGGGACTACAATGAGCAGTTCTTC.

This clonotype came up many times. The J gene is TRBJ2-1, the V gene TRBV7-2; 10 bases agree with TRBD2. The length of the CDR3 is 18 residues. J lost 8 bases, V lost 1 base, and 14 bases had no gene match. Per germline, CDR1 SGHTA and CDR2 FQGNSA. CDR3 protein: CASSLENPASGSGDEQFF. In DNA form, the CDR3 reads TGTGCCAGCAGCTTAGAAAACCCGGCTAGCGGGAGTGGGGATGAGCAGTTCTTC.

Many counts were recorded for this clonotype. The chain joins TRBV12-3 or TRBV12-4 to TRBJ2-7; D unresolved. The CDR3 loop spans 15 amino acids. Trimming stripped 4 bases from V and 0 bases from J, with 13 bases between. CDR3 amino acids: CASSSGLLASYEQYF. CDR3 coding DNA: TGTGCCAGCAGTTCCGGTTTACTTGCCTCCTACGAGCAGTACTTC.

This clonotype was counted many times. The rearrangement links TRBV6-1 to TRBJ1-6, with TRBD1 matching over 9 bases. Germline values: CDR1 MNHNS, CDR2 SASEGT. V shed 7 bases, J shed 5 bases, and the junction held 6 bases outside the gene matches. The CDR3 extends over 15 amino acids. The CDR3 coding sequence is TGTGCCAGCAAGCCCGGGACAGGGAATAATTCACCCCTCCACTTT. Translation: CASKPGTGNNSPLHF.